The 14 T cell receptor beta chains in this list originate from one sample, sequenced in a study of cytomegalovirus exposure and HLA in healthy donors (dated by TCRdb to about 2017). The library came from the immunoSEQ multiplex PCR assay. TCRdb provides this immuneACCESS table in a form limited to in-frame rearrangements. Some clones are lacking; in checked studies, under half of them reflect an unresolved V gene, and why the rest are absent is not known. This sample comprises tens of thousands of clones, about nine tenths of them detected only once. The ten largest account for approximately 8.1% of the sample. Input material: PBMCs. The origin of the receptors is a woman aged 18-29 years in good health and CMV-seropositive.

V and J are TRBV28 and TRBJ1-1; 7 nucleotides agree with TRBD1. Germline CDR1 is MDHEN and CDR2 is SYDVKM. Losses at the gene ends were 7 bases for V and 0 bases for J; bases not matched to a gene: 8. This CDR3 is built from 15 residues. CDR3 sequence reads: CASKPLDRVNTEAFF. CDR3 DNA: TGTGCCAGCAAGCCCCTTGACAGGGTGAACACTGAAGCTTTCTTT. Combining the CDR3 with reference TRBV28 and TRBJ1-1 gives the whole variable domain DVKVTQSSRYLVKRTGEKVFLECVQDMDHENMFWYRQDPGLGLRLIYFSYDVKMKEKGDIPEGYSVSREKKERFSLILESASTNQTSMYLCASKPLDRVNTEAFFGQGTRLTVV.

The V and J genes are TRBV28 and TRBJ2-2, with TRBD1 matching 10 bases. Germline V gene lookup returns CDR1 MDHEN and CDR2 SYDVKM. Trimming removed 7 bases from V and 6 bases from J; junction bases left unmatched: 11. The CDR3 is 16 residues long. CDR3: CASTKPGQGLAGELFF. The CDR3 DNA is TGTGCCAGCACCAAGCCGGGACAGGGGTTGGCCGGGGAGCTGTTTTTT.

The chain joins TRBV6-1 to TRBJ2-2; the match to TRBD2 covers 10 bases. This CDR3 has 17 residues. V lost 4 bases and J lost 1; bases outside the gene matches: 6. The germline CDR1 and CDR2 sequences are MNHNS and SASEGT. In DNA form, the CDR3 reads TGTGCCAGCAGTGTGGGGATAGCGGGGGGGAACACCGGGGAGCTGTTTTTT. This gives the protein CASSVGIAGGNTGELFF.

This rearrangement joins TRBV4-2 to TRBJ2-1, with 9 bases matching TRBD1. This CDR3 has 16 amino acids. CDR1 is LGHNA, CDR2 YNFKEQ, per germline. The V and J ends lost 3 bases and 7 bases, in that order; junction bases with no gene match: 10. The CDR3 DNA sequence: TGTGCCAGCAGCCAGCCGGGACAGGGAGAACAAAATGAGCAGTTCTTC. It specifies CASSQPGQGEQNEQFF.

The V call is TRBV5-4, the J call TRBJ2-5, with TRBD2 matching over 11 bases. Germline CDR1 reads SGHNT; CDR2 reads YYREEE (reference sequence). J was trimmed by 4 bases and V by 2 bases; bases with no gene match: 7. The CDR3 runs to 16 residues. CDR3 coding DNA: TGTGCCAGCAGCTTCCGTAGCGGGGGGGTATCAGAGACCCAGTACTTC. Its protein is CASSFRSGGVSETQYF. Supplemented by reference TRBV5-4 and TRBJ2-5, the full variable domain reads ETGVTQSPTHLIKTRGQQVTLRCSSQSGHNTVSWYQQALGQGPQFIFQYYREEENGRGNFPPRFSGLQFPNYSSELNVNALELDDSALYLCASSFRSGGVSETQYFGPGTRLLVL.

V gene TRBV28 combines with J gene TRBJ2-2, with 12 bases matching TRBD2. CDR1 is MDHEN and CDR2 is SYDVKM in the germline V gene. Trimming removed 4 bases from V and 4 bases from J; junction bases left unmatched: 4. CDR3 length: 16 residues. The CDR3 loop reads CASSSRTSGVTGELFF. Here the CDR3 DNA reads TGTGCCAGCAGTTCGCGGACTAGCGGGGTCACCGGGGAGCTGTTTTTT.

This chain links TRBV30 with TRBJ2-7, with D maybe TRBD1 (6 bases). The CDR3 is made up of 15 amino acids. From germline, CDR1 is GTSNPN and CDR2 SVGIG (reference sequence). Trimming shortened V by 4 bases and J by 6 bases, and 22 bases separated the two germline ends. CDR3: CAWTLTTGRQVEQYF. Here the CDR3 DNA reads TGTGCCTGGACCTTAACGACAGGCCGTCAGGTCGAGCAGTACTTC.

The CDR3 region has the DNA TGTGCCAGCAGCTTGGCCGGGACTACCGTCTACAATGAGCAGTTCTTC. Residues: CASSLAGTTVYNEQFF. The chain uses TRBV5-5 and TRBJ2-1, with TRBD2 matching 7 bases. CDR1 and CDR2 from the germline V gene are SGHKS and YYEKEE (reference sequence). The CDR3 consists of 16 residues. V trimming: 0 bases; J trimming: 3 bases; junction bases outside the gene matches: 6.

This chain connects TRBV28 to TRBJ2-7; 8 bases fit TRBD1. This CDR3 contains 16 residues. Germline CDR1 is MDHEN and CDR2 is SYDVKM. Trimming removed 5 bases from V and 1 base from J; junction bases left unmatched: 10. The CDR3 DNA sequence: TGTGCCAGCAGTCCCATCGACAGGGGTGCATCCTACGAGCAGTACTTC. Encoded protein: CASSPIDRGASYEQYF.

V usage is TRBV14 and J usage is TRBJ2-1; D perhaps matches TRBD2 (5 bases). This CDR3 region has 12 residues. The V end was cut by 2 bases, the J end by 10 bases, with 9 bases between. Germline loops: CDR1 SGHDN, CDR2 FVKESK. In DNA, the CDR3 is TGTGCCAGCAGCCAACTAGCACGGGAGCAGTTCTTC. Translated, it gives CASSQLAREQFF.

The count of this clone is one. V and J are TRBV18 and TRBJ2-5; 8 bases line up with TRBD1. The V segment lost 6 bases and the J segment 5 bases; nucleotides outside the gene matches: 11. CDR3 length: 15 amino acids. CDR1 is KGHSH, CDR2 LQKENI, per germline. DNA of the CDR3: TGTGCCAGCTCCCTCGAACAGGGGGTGTTCGAGACCCAGTACTTC. This gives the protein CASSLEQGVFETQYF.

The V gene is TRBV6-5, the J gene TRBJ2-5, with 7 bases identical to TRBD1. Germline loops: CDR1 MNHEY, CDR2 SVGAGI. The CDR3 has 14 residues. Trimming at V came to 8 bases and at J to 4 bases, leaving 10 bases not matched to a gene. CDR3: CASGDRNNAETQYF. As DNA, the CDR3 is TGTGCCAGCGGGGACAGAAATAACGCAGAGACCCAGTACTTC.

The chain has TRBV6-5 and TRBJ1-5; the D is unclear. Germline loops: CDR1 MNHEY, CDR2 SVGAGI. The V and J ends lost 7 bases and 7 bases respectively, with 11 bases between them. The CDR3 consists of 12 residues. The CDR3 nucleotides are TGTGCCAGCACCCGTGCCGGGCAGCCCCAGCATTTT. Its translation is CASTRAGQPQHF.

The genes are TRBV23-1 and TRBJ1-4, with D possibly matching TRBD1 (6 bases). TRBV23-1 is noted as an ORF with a role that remains uncertain. This CDR3 contains 15 residues. The germline V and J ends were trimmed by 1 base and 7 bases, with 13 bases remaining between them. In DNA, the CDR3 is TGCGCCAGCAGTCAATTGGAGGGGGGGGGTGAAAAACTGTTTTTT. Translation: CASSQLEGGGEKLFF.